These 18 T cell receptor beta chains came from one sample sequenced in a study of T-cell reconstitution after alpha-beta-depleted transplantation in children. Preparation of the TCRbeta library was carried out with unique molecular identifiers. One entry per CDR3 protein results from TCRdb running MiXCR on the PCR reads. The sample records 540,000 or so distinct CDR3 sequences, more than 20% being singletons. Source: PBMCs, mostly from graft donor cells, taken 360 days after TCRalphabeta/CD19-depleted stem cell transplant. Source of these receptors: a boy younger than two who had a stem cell transplant for acute myeloid leukemia, so the T cells may come from the graft donor.

This sequence joins TRBV28 and TRBJ1-6, with D possibly matching TRBD1 (6 bases). CDR1 and CDR2 (germline): MDHEN, SYDVKM. V dropped 6 bases and J dropped 0 bases, with 15 bases sitting between them. The CDR3 has 17 residues. CDR3 loop: CASRTGTTSSYNSPLHF. The CDR3 DNA sequence: TGTGCCAGCAGAACCGGGACAACTAGCTCCTATAATTCACCCCTCCACTTT.

The chain is built from TRBV5-1 and TRBJ2-6; D possibly corresponds to TRBD2 (5 bases). The CDR3 consists of 14 residues. Trimming took off 4 bases at V and 4 bases at J, with 9 bases between the two ends. CDR1 and CDR2 (germline): SGHRS, YFSETQ. DNA for the CDR3: TGCGCCAGCAGCCGTCGCGGGGGGGCCAACGTCCTGACTTTC. Amino acids: CASSRRGGANVLTF.

Ten or more counts support this clonotype. This chain joins TRBV9 and TRBJ1-2; 10 nucleotides match TRBD1. After removal of 0 bases from V and 4 bases from J, the junction contained 6 bases not matched to a gene. Germline V gene lookup returns CDR1 SGDLS and CDR2 YYNGEE. The CDR3 loop spans 16 amino acids. The CDR3 here is CASSVGTGTGAYGYTF. The CDR3 DNA reads as TGTGCCAGCAGCGTAGGTACAGGGACAGGGGCCTATGGCTACACCTTC.

This clonotype has a count of ten or more. J is TRBJ1-1 and V is TRBV20-1; D remains ambiguous. This CDR3 contains 20 residues. With 0 bases removed from V and 0 bases from J, the gap between germline ends came to 26 bases. Germline-derived CDR1 and CDR2 are DFQATT and SNEGSKA (reference sequence). The CDR3 is CSARDRVRVTRMGMNTEAFF. Written as DNA, the CDR3 is TGCAGTGCTAGAGATCGAGTCCGGGTCACCCGCATGGGGATGAACACTGAAGCTTTCTTT.

DNA for the CDR3: TGCAGTGCTGTAACGACAGGGGGCGCGACCTGGGACACTGAAGCTTTCTTT. Translated, it gives CSAVTTGGATWDTEAFF. The chain has TRBV20-1 and TRBJ1-1; TRBD1 agrees at 10 bases. V shed 5 bases, J shed 3 bases, and the junction held 15 bases outside the gene matches. CDR1 is DFQATT and CDR2 is SNEGSKA in the germline V gene (reference sequence). The CDR3 consists of 17 residues.

This chain's CDR3 is CASREANTEAFF. CDR3 DNA sequence: TGTGCCAGCAGGGAGGCGAACACTGAAGCTTTCTTT. V is TRBV28 and J is TRBJ1-1; D is ambiguous. Trimming removed 6 bases at V and 1 base at J, with 6 bases between. Germline-derived CDR1 and CDR2 are MDHEN and SYDVKM. The CDR3 loop spans 12 amino acids.

This clonotype was found many times. The genes are TRBV3-1 and TRBJ2-5; TRBD2 matches at 8 bases. J was trimmed by 5 bases and V by 3 bases; bases with no gene match: 8. CDR3 length: 15 amino acids. The germline V gene has CDR1 LGHDT and CDR2 YNNKEL (reference sequence). CDR3 sequence reads: CASSHFRGGRETQYF. For the CDR3, the DNA is TGTGCCAGCAGCCATTTTCGGGGGGGCCGGGAGACCCAGTACTTC.

The gene calls are TRBV20-1 and TRBJ2-1, with 9 bases identical to TRBD2. Losses at the gene ends were 2 bases for V and 10 bases for J; bases not matched to a gene: 15. Germline assignment: CDR1 DFQATT and CDR2 SNEGSKA (reference sequence). This CDR3 comprises 16 residues. CDR3 amino acids: CSARPPGAGGPWEQFF. The CDR3 DNA is TGCAGTGCTAGACCTCCAGGGGCGGGGGGGCCTTGGGAGCAGTTCTTC.

At least ten counts were recorded for this clonotype. The chain carries TRBV7-9 and TRBJ2-2; D unresolved. The V gene's germline CDR1 is SEHNR and CDR2 FQNEAQ (reference sequence). This CDR3 contains 13 residues. Trimming pared 2 bases from V and 4 bases from J, leaving 5 bases between. The CDR3 sequence is CASSLSSTGELFF. Here the CDR3 DNA reads TGTGCCAGCAGCTTATCCAGCACCGGGGAGCTGTTTTTT.

This clonotype was counted many times. V gene TRBV29-1 combines with J gene TRBJ2-1; 7 bases fit TRBD1. CDR1 SQVTM and CDR2 ANQGSEA come from the germline V gene. J gave up 0 bases and V 5 bases, and 10 bases lay outside the gene matches. The CDR3 covers 16 residues. CDR3 bases: TGCAGCGTTCCTGAGCAGGGGGTTGGCTCCTACAATGAGCAGTTCTTC. Translating it yields CSVPEQGVGSYNEQFF.

This clonotype appeared a few times. V gene TRBV2 combines with J gene TRBJ2-6; D unresolved. This CDR3 is built from 15 residues. Trimming pared 8 bases from V and 0 bases from J, leaving 11 bases between. Germline CDR1 is SNHLY and CDR2 is FYNNEI. The CDR3 spells CASYIKASGANVLTF. The CDR3 coding sequence is TGTGCCAGCTATATTAAAGCCTCTGGGGCCAACGTCCTGACTTTC.

This chain connects TRBV7-3 to TRBJ2-1, with TRBD2 matching 12 bases. CDR3 length equals 17 residues. Germline V CDR1 and CDR2: SGHTA, FQGTGA. The junction had 7 bases not matched to a gene; V was cut back by 5 bases and J by 2 bases. The CDR3 reads CASSLGGLAGPYNEQFF. The CDR3 region has the DNA TGTGCCAGCAGCCTAGGAGGACTAGCGGGGCCCTACAATGAGCAGTTCTTC.

This chain joins TRBV11-1 and TRBJ1-1; D ambiguous. Germline CDR1 reads SGHAT; CDR2 reads FQDESV (reference sequence). Trimming pared 7 bases from V and 1 base from J, leaving 28 bases between. The CDR3 consists of 19 residues. The CDR3 region is CASIRRTLLGAKENTEAFF. CDR3 nucleotide sequence: TGTGCCAGCATCCGCCGGACCTTACTGGGCGCGAAAGAGAACACTGAAGCTTTCTTT.

The sample holds many counts of this clonotype. This chain links TRBV12-3 or TRBV12-4 with TRBJ2-1, with 7 bases lining up with TRBD1. The V segment lost 5 bases and the J segment 8 bases; nucleotides outside the gene matches: 21. CDR3 length: 18 residues. The CDR3 sequence: CASSPRLLQGWIGHEQFF. DNA for the CDR3: TGTGCCAGCAGTCCTCGCCTTTTACAGGGGTGGATCGGACATGAGCAGTTCTTC.

This clonotype has at least ten counts. DNA for the CDR3: TGCAGCCTCCTGCCCCAGCGGGGGGCCTGTTCCTACGAGCAGTACGTC. Translation: CSLLPQRGACSYEQYV. The chain couples TRBV29-1 to TRBJ2-7, with TRBD2 identical over 9 bases. V lost 8 bases and J lost 1; bases outside the gene matches: 15. Per the germline V gene, CDR1 is SQVTM and CDR2 is ANQGSEA. This CDR3 has 16 amino acids.

The rearrangement links TRBV6-5 to TRBJ2-5; D is uncertain. CDR3 size: 13 residues. V was trimmed by 2 bases and J by 1 base, leaving 5 bases between them. The germline V gene has CDR1 MNHEY and CDR2 SVGAGI. CDR3 sequence (DNA): TGTGCCAGCAGTTACAGGGCCCAAGAGACCCAGTACTTC. Protein sequence: CASSYRAQETQYF.

This clonotype was seen only a few times. The V gene is TRBV4-3, the J gene TRBJ2-1; TRBD2 aligns across 9 bases. The CDR3 loop spans 16 amino acids. V lost 2 bases to trimming and J lost 8 bases; unmatched junction nucleotides: 10. The germline CDR1 and CDR2 sequences are LGHNA and YSLEER. The CDR3 loop is CASSQIGAAGGYEQFF. In DNA, the CDR3 is TGCGCCAGCAGCCAAATTGGGGCAGCGGGGGGTTATGAGCAGTTCTTC.

V and J are TRBV7-9 and TRBJ1-1; D ambiguous. The CDR3 has 15 residues. The V gene lost 1 base and the J gene lost 2 bases, with 11 bases spanning the gap. CDR1 and CDR2 from the germline V gene are SEHNR and FQNEAQ (reference sequence). The CDR3 protein is CASSLVTHSNTEAFF. The DNA for the CDR3 is TGTGCCAGCAGCTTAGTGACCCACAGCAACACTGAAGCTTTCTTT.